The 19 T cell receptor beta chains below come from one sample, sequenced in a study of T cells after posttransplantation cyclophosphamide. Clones were read by immunoSEQ multiplex PCR, and TCRdb kept only the in-frame ones, dropping some. Of 15,000 to 20,000 clones in the sample, 77% are singletons; the top ten hold roughly 31%. Cyclophosphamide on days +3 and +4 followed busulfan-fludarabine conditioning and a marrow graft. The material was CD8+ T cells sorted from PBMCs, obtained 1903 days after a stem cell transplant with posttransplant cyclophosphamide. The receptors originated from a female patient between 35 and 55 years old who received an allogeneic stem cell transplant from a related donor, was CMV-positive, and had no GVHD. The T cells may partly be graft donor cells.

This clone has a handful of counts. The chain joins TRBV2 to TRBJ2-1; no definite D call. Germline CDR1 and CDR2: SNHLY and FYNNEI. V shed 3 bases and J shed 10 bases, with 4 bases lying between them. This CDR3 comprises 10 residues. CDR3 bases: TGTGCCAGCAGTGACTACGAGCAGTTCTTC. Protein: CASSDYEQFF.

This chain links TRBV5-1 with TRBJ1-2, with D tentatively TRBD1 (6 bases). The CDR3 runs to 17 residues. The V and J ends lost 0 bases and 1 base respectively, with 16 bases between them. CDR1 is SGHRS, CDR2 YFSETQ, per germline. The chain's CDR3 is CASSLGQGQLFNYGYTF. The DNA of the CDR3 is TGCGCCAGCAGCTTGGGCCAAGGACAGTTATTTAACTATGGCTACACCTTC.

This rearrangement joins TRBV5-4 to TRBJ2-2; D is ambiguous. Germline V CDR1 and CDR2: SGHNT, YYREEE (reference sequence). This CDR3 contains 12 residues. V dropped 5 bases and J dropped 5 bases, with 7 bases sitting between them. The CDR3 nucleotides read TGTGCCAGCAGTCCCGGGACCGGGGAGCTGTTTTTT. This sequence encodes CASSPGTGELFF.

The chain carries TRBV9 and TRBJ2-1, with D possibly matching TRBD1 (6 bases). Deletions cut 4 bases from V and 4 bases from J, with 12 bases between. The CDR3 spans 14 residues. The germline gives CDR1 SGDLS, CDR2 YYNGEE. The CDR3 DNA is TGTGCCAGCAGCCCCTCGGGGACATACAATGAGCAGTTCTTC. It yields the protein CASSPSGTYNEQFF. Combining the CDR3 with reference TRBV9 and TRBJ2-1 gives the whole variable domain DSGVTQTPKHLITATGQRVTLRCSPRSGDLSVYWYQQSLDQGLQFLIQYYNGEERAKGNILERFSAQQFPDLHSELNLSSLELGDSALYFCASSPSGTYNEQFFGPGTRLTVL.

This clone was counted only a few times. V gene TRBV7-6 combines with J gene TRBJ1-4; D not resolved. This CDR3 contains 13 residues. Trimming stripped 5 bases from V and 7 bases from J, with 11 bases between. Germline V CDR1 and CDR2: SGHVS, FNYEAQ. CDR3 bases: TGTGCCAGCAGCCCTTATGTCGGTGAAAAACTGTTTTTT. Translating it yields CASSPYVGEKLFF.

This sequence joins TRBV7-6 and TRBJ1-1; D remains unclear. Per germline, CDR1 SGHVS and CDR2 FNYEAQ. The V end lost 5 bases, the J end lost 5 bases, and 15 bases lay between the germline ends. The CDR3 runs to 14 residues. Here the CDR3 DNA reads TGTGCCAGCAGCGGAACGGTGGAGGGAACTGAAGCTTTCTTT. This gives the protein CASSGTVEGTEAFF.

The V gene is TRBV27, the J gene TRBJ2-7, with TRBD2 identical over 16 bases. Germline V gene sequence: CDR1 MNHEY, CDR2 SMNVEV (reference sequence). Trimming cost V 0 bases and J 7 bases; bases outside gene matches: 3. The CDR3 runs 16 residues. Here the CDR3 reads CASSLSGLAGGREQYF. The CDR3 DNA reads as TGTGCCAGCAGTTTATCGGGACTAGCGGGAGGGAGGGAGCAGTACTTC.

The rearrangement links TRBV4-1 to TRBJ1-1; the D gene is possibly TRBD1 (5 bases). CDR1 is MGHRA and CDR2 is YSYEKL in the germline V gene. V was cut by 4 bases and J by 5 bases, with 17 bases left in between. This CDR3 has 15 residues. The CDR3 loop is CASSPLDSRGTEAFF. CDR3 DNA sequence: TGCGCCAGCAGCCCTCTCGACAGTAGGGGAACTGAAGCTTTCTTT.

The rearrangement uses TRBV19 and TRBJ2-7, with a tentative D call TRBD1 (6 bases). Trimming stripped 7 bases from V and 2 bases from J, with 18 bases between. Germline V gene sequence: CDR1 LNHDA, CDR2 SQIVND (reference sequence). The CDR3 consists of 15 residues. CDR3 nucleotide sequence: TGTGCCAGTAAGGGCGGTGTGGGGGCAGCCTACGAGCAGTACTTC. This codes for CASKGGVGAAYEQYF.

J is TRBJ2-1 and V is TRBV9, with TRBD2 as a possible D gene (5 bases). V shed 1 base and J shed 9 bases, with 14 bases lying between them. The V gene's germline CDR1 is SGDLS and CDR2 YYNGEE. This CDR3 is 14 amino acids long. CDR3: CASSVPQDEGEQFF. DNA for the CDR3: TGTGCCAGCAGCGTACCCCAGGACGAGGGTGAGCAGTTCTTC.

This clone was recorded once. This chain joins TRBV5-1 and TRBJ2-5; 7 nucleotides agree with TRBD2. The CDR3 runs 16 residues. The V and J ends lost 4 bases and 2 bases, in that order; junction bases with no gene match: 11. Germline lookup yields CDR1 SGHRS and CDR2 YFSETQ. The DNA for the CDR3 is TGCGCCAGCAGCCCCCGGCCTGGGCGGGAGCAAGAGACCCAGTACTTC. Translating it yields CASSPRPGREQETQYF.

The CDR3 is CASSAQGRGEQFF. The CDR3 coding sequence is TGCGCCAGCAGCGCGCAAGGAAGGGGTGAGCAGTTCTTC. This chain uses TRBV4-1 with TRBJ2-1, with TRBD1 as a possible D gene (5 bases). V lost 5 bases, J lost 9 bases, and 14 bases lay in between. The CDR3 totals 13 residues. Germline values: CDR1 MGHRA, CDR2 YSYEKL.

The J gene is TRBJ1-1, the V gene TRBV28; D gene unclear. The length of the CDR3 is 13 residues. Germline lookup yields CDR1 MDHEN and CDR2 SYDVKM. Trimming took 2 bases from V and 8 from J, leaving 12 bases between them. CDR3: CASSLRWPREAFF. In DNA, the CDR3 is TGTGCCAGCAGTTTAAGGTGGCCGAGGGAAGCTTTCTTT.

The chain couples TRBV5-1 to TRBJ1-2; weak D call: TRBD1 (5 bases). In germline, CDR1 is SGHRS, CDR2 YFSETQ. CDR3 length: 15 residues. V shed 0 bases and J shed 4 bases, with 13 bases lying between them. In DNA, the CDR3 is TGCGCCAGCAGCTTGGCCACGGGGGGTTTCTATGGCTACACCTTC. The encoded protein is CASSLATGGFYGYTF.

V gene TRBV6-1 combines with J gene TRBJ1-1; 7 bases are shared with TRBD1. Germline CDR1 and CDR2: MNHNS and SASEGT. V shed 4 bases and J 1 base; nucleotides not matched to a gene: 3. This CDR3 comprises 14 residues. This CDR3 is CASSAGTENTEAFF. In nucleotides, the CDR3 is TGTGCCAGCAGTGCAGGGACAGAGAACACTGAAGCTTTCTTT.

V and J are TRBV21-1 and TRBJ1-2; the table calls TRBD1, which could not be checked here. TRBV21-1 corresponds to a pseudogene. The CDR3 length is 15 residues. CDR3 protein: CASPIRDRGAGGYTF. CDR3 coding DNA: TGTGCCAGCCCCATCCGGGACAGGGGGGCCGGTGGCTACACCTTC.

A few counts support this clone. This CDR3 reads CASSRKQGYEQYF. CDR3 in DNA: TGCGCCAGCAGCCGAAAACAGGGCTACGAGCAGTACTTC. The chain uses TRBV4-3 and TRBJ2-7, with D possibly TRBD1 on 6 matching bases. Germline V CDR1 and CDR2: LGHNA, YSLEER. Trimming took 4 bases from V and 3 from J, leaving 10 bases between them. The CDR3 runs to 13 residues.

The chain joins TRBV28 to TRBJ2-7; 10 bases line up with TRBD1. CDR1 and CDR2 from the germline V gene are MDHEN and SYDVKM. The V and J ends lost 6 bases and 1 base, in that order; junction bases with no gene match: 6. There are 15 residues in the CDR3. The CDR3 DNA sequence: TGTGCCAGCAGCGAGACAGGGGGCGCGTCCTACGAGCAGTACTTC. Its protein is CASSETGGASYEQYF.

CDR3: CASSPVTEETQYF. The CDR3 DNA reads TGTGCCAGCAGCCCCGTTACAGAGGAGACCCAGTACTTC. This sequence joins TRBV27 and TRBJ2-5; D call uncertain. The CDR3 has 13 residues. The V and J ends lost 6 bases and 5 bases respectively, with 13 bases between them. CDR1 and CDR2 (germline): MNHEY, SMNVEV (reference sequence).